A single sample is the source of the 20 T cell receptor beta chains below, sequenced in a study of T cell repertoires in cytomegalovirus infection. The antigens of these receptors remain unknown. Via MiXCR, TCRdb re-called the reads, giving one row per CDR3 protein. The sample includes some 590,000 distinct CDR3 sequences, approximately 40% of them seen just once. The sequencing used cultured PBMCs, collected from culture after CMV antigen stimulation. These receptors came from a human donor in good health (CMV status not recorded). Some clones in this sample may be carry-over from other donors' samples.

The V gene is TRBV25-1, the J gene TRBJ2-7, with D possibly being TRBD1 or TRBD2 (5 bases each). The CDR3 loop spans 12 amino acids. CDR1 and CDR2 (germline): MGHDK, SYGVNS. The V gene lost 4 bases and the J gene lost 4 bases, with 8 bases spanning the gap. The CDR3 DNA sequence: TGTGCCAGCAGTGGGGACCGGTACGAGCAGTACTTC. Translated: CASSGDRYEQYF.

This clonotype was picked up a small number of times. The chain links TRBV7-9 to TRBJ2-3; 12 bases line up with TRBD2. This CDR3 comprises 20 residues. Germline V gene data show CDR1 as SEHNR and CDR2 as FQNEAQ (reference sequence). V lost 5 bases to trimming and J lost 0 bases; unmatched junction nucleotides: 15. Here the CDR3 reads CASSPITSGRIGVSTDTQYF. In nucleotides, the CDR3 is TGTGCCAGCAGCCCCATTACTAGCGGGAGGATCGGGGTGAGCACAGATACGCAGTATTTT.

The table lists this clonotype with a few counts. This chain uses TRBV20-1 with TRBJ2-1, with 7 bases aligning to TRBD1. The V gene's germline CDR1 is DFQATT and CDR2 SNEGSKA (reference sequence). V trimming: 0 bases; J trimming: 4 bases; junction bases outside the gene matches: 9. The CDR3 is 16 amino acids. The CDR3 here is CSARDRKGAPYNEQFF. As DNA, the CDR3 is TGCAGTGCTAGAGATCGTAAGGGGGCCCCATACAATGAGCAGTTCTTC.

This clonotype was seen only a few times. The chain joins TRBV20-1 to TRBJ2-3, with 7 bases identical to TRBD2. CDR1 and CDR2 (germline): DFQATT, SNEGSKA (reference sequence). Germline trimming cut 2 bases from V and 6 bases from J; bases unmatched to any gene: 5. This CDR3 spans 13 amino acids. Here the CDR3 reads CSARSGAIDTQYF. DNA for the CDR3: TGCAGTGCTAGAAGCGGGGCTATCGATACGCAGTATTTT.

This clonotype was seen only a few times. This chain uses TRBV5-4 with TRBJ2-3; D gene unclear. The V gene lost 0 bases and the J gene lost 3 bases, with 14 bases spanning the gap. CDR3 length: 16 residues. Germline V gene sequence: CDR1 SGHNT, CDR2 YYREEE (reference sequence). The DNA of the CDR3 is TGTGCCAGCAGCTTGGTCTTATCGATAGGGACAGATACGCAGTATTTT. This translates into CASSLVLSIGTDTQYF.

This clonotype turned up a few times. Its ends do not fully match the called genes, so a read error is possible. This chain links TRBV6-5 with TRBJ2-3; TRBD2 might be the D (6 bases). The CDR3 length is 18 residues. Germline lookup yields CDR1 MNHEY and CDR2 SVGAGI. Here the CDR3 DNA reads TGTGCCAGCAGTGACTCTCCCTTTTCGGGGGATAGCACAGATACGCAGTATTTT. Translating gives CASSDSPFSGDSTDTQYF.

The chain recombines TRBV7-2 with TRBJ2-7; D call uncertain. The CDR3 loop spans 12 amino acids. V was cut by 3 bases and J by 8 bases, with 11 bases left in between. Germline CDR1 SGHTA, CDR2 FQGNSA. In DNA, the CDR3 is TGTGCCAGCAGCTTCTCCCGTGATAAGCAGTACTTC. Encoded protein: CASSFSRDKQYF.

This clonotype was counted only a few times. The chain combines TRBV6-8 with TRBJ2-5; 8 bases fit TRBD1. The V segment lost 11 bases and the J segment 4 bases; nucleotides outside the gene matches: 9. This CDR3 contains 13 residues. Germline CDR1 reads MNHGY; CDR2 reads SAAAGT. The CDR3 nucleotides read TGTGCCGGGGCCAGGGGGCGCAGAGAGACCCAGTACTTC. This codes for CAGARGRRETQYF.

In its sample, this clonotype was seen a few times. The genes are TRBV5-5 and TRBJ1-1; the match to TRBD1 covers 7 bases. With 3 bases clipped from V and 1 base from J, the junction kept 6 bases outside the gene matches. There are 15 residues in the CDR3. Germline CDR1 reads SGHKS; CDR2 reads YYEKEE (reference sequence). CDR3 coding DNA: TGTGCCAGCAGCTGGACCGGGACAGAGAACACTGAAGCTTTCTTT. The encoded protein is CASSWTGTENTEAFF.

The chain couples TRBV12-3 or TRBV12-4 to TRBJ2-7; either TRBD1 or TRBD2 may fit D (5 bases each). V was shortened by 2 bases and J by 5 bases, with 13 bases between the two germline ends. This CDR3 contains 14 residues. The CDR3 protein is CASSLNSLGDEQYF. CDR3 DNA: TGTGCCAGCAGTTTAAACTCACTAGGGGACGAGCAGTACTTC.

This chain links TRBV4-1 with TRBJ2-7, with D possibly matching TRBD1 (6 bases). The V end was cut by 2 bases, the J end by 0 bases, with 11 bases between. The length of the CDR3 is 15 residues. CDR1 and CDR2 (germline): MGHRA, YSYEKL. The CDR3 is CASSQSDRSSYEQYF. CDR3 DNA: TGCGCCAGCAGCCAATCTGACAGGAGCTCCTACGAGCAGTACTTC.

This clonotype showed up just a few times. This chain links TRBV4-1 with TRBJ2-7, with TRBD1 identical over 7 bases. Trimming cost V 3 bases and J 1 base; bases outside gene matches: 15. The CDR3 totals 18 residues. The germline gives CDR1 MGHRA, CDR2 YSYEKL. The CDR3: CASSHSVPGTATSYEQYF. The CDR3 nucleotides read TGCGCCAGCAGCCATTCCGTTCCCGGGACAGCGACATCCTACGAGCAGTACTTC.

The chain combines TRBV12-5 with TRBJ2-6; no definite D call. The CDR3 has 16 amino acids. The germline CDR1 and CDR2 sequences are LGHNT and FRNRAP. Trimming cost V 5 bases and J 0 bases, with 11 bases left between them. The CDR3 spells CASGASYTSGANVLTF. For the CDR3, the DNA is TGTGCTAGTGGTGCCTCATATACCTCTGGGGCCAACGTCCTGACTTTC.

The chain employs TRBV7-2 and TRBJ2-3; 7 bases match TRBD1. V was clipped by 5 bases and J by 3 bases; unmatched bases: 8. Per the germline V gene, CDR1 is SGHTA and CDR2 is FQGNSA. CDR3 length equals 15 residues. The CDR3 nucleotides are TGTGCCAGCAGCACCGGGACAGAGGGAACAGATACGCAGTATTTT. It translates to CASSTGTEGTDTQYF. The full variable domain, its missing parts supplied by reference TRBV7-2 and TRBJ2-3, is GAGVSQSPSNKVTEKGKDVELRCDPISGHTALYWYRQSLGQGLEFLIYFQGNSAPDKSGLPSDRFSAERTGGSVSTLTIQRTQQEDSAVYLCASSTGTEGTDTQYFGPGTRLTVL.

This clonotype was counted at least ten times. The chain employs TRBV7-2 and TRBJ2-3; the match to TRBD2 covers 11 bases. The CDR3 has 18 amino acids. Per the germline V gene, CDR1 is SGHTA and CDR2 is FQGNSA. The V and J ends lost 5 bases and 2 bases, in that order; junction bases with no gene match: 12. The CDR3 spells CASSKTLAGALYTDTQYF. CDR3 DNA sequence: TGTGCCAGCAGCAAAACACTAGCGGGGGCTCTTTACACAGATACGCAGTATTTT.

The chain carries TRBV3-1 and TRBJ1-1, with D unclear. This CDR3 comprises 13 residues. Trimming stripped 2 bases from V and 6 bases from J, with 10 bases between. The germline V gene has CDR1 LGHDT and CDR2 YNNKEL (reference sequence). CDR3 amino acids: CASSQRRTSEAFF. The CDR3 DNA reads TGTGCCAGCAGCCAACGACGGACCTCTGAAGCTTTCTTT.

CDR3 amino acids: CASRTPGGGTEAFF. The CDR3 DNA sequence: TGTGCCAGCAGAACTCCGGGGGGTGGCACTGAAGCTTTCTTT. The V and J genes are TRBV27 and TRBJ1-1; a weak D match, TRBD1 (5 bases). The CDR3 has 14 amino acids. CDR1 is MNHEY, CDR2 SMNVEV, per germline (reference sequence). Trimming cost V 6 bases and J 4 bases, with 15 bases left between them.

The chain is built from TRBV6-4 and TRBJ2-3; TRBD2 is a possible D gene (5 bases). CDR3 length equals 14 residues. The V gene's germline CDR1 is MRHNA and CDR2 SNTAGT. Trimming removed 4 bases from V and 4 bases from J, with 12 bases in between. CDR3 loop: CASSAMDGADTQYF. The CDR3 DNA follows: TGTGCCAGCAGTGCCATGGACGGGGCAGATACGCAGTATTTT.

This clonotype was seen only a few times. This rearrangement joins TRBV11-1 to TRBJ1-6; D is undetermined. The CDR3 extends over 13 amino acids. Germline V gene sequence: CDR1 SGHAT, CDR2 FQDESV (reference sequence). The V gene lost 6 bases and the J gene lost 10 bases, with 13 bases spanning the gap. The CDR3 sequence: CASSITSRSPLHF. CDR3 coding DNA: TGTGCCAGCAGTATAACAAGTCGCTCACCCCTCCACTTT.

The rearrangement links TRBV7-8 to TRBJ2-7; no clear D. The V end lost 1 base, the J end lost 0 bases, and 7 bases lay between the germline ends. The CDR3 has 14 residues. Germline values: CDR1 SGHVS, CDR2 FQNEAQ. CDR3 DNA sequence: TGTGCCAGCAGCTTAGACCCCCTCTCCTACGAGCAGTACTTC. Amino acid sequence: CASSLDPLSYEQYF.